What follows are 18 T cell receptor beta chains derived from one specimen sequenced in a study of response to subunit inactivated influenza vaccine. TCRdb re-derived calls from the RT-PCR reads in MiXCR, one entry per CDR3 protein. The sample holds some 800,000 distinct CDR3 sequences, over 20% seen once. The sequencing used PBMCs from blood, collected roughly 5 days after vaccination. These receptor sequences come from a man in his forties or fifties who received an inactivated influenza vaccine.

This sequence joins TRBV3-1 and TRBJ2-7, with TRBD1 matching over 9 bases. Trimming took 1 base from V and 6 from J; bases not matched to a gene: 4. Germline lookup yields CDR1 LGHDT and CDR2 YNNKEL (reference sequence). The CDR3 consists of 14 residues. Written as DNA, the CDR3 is TGTGCCAGCAGCCAAGTGGACAGGGGTGGCGAGCAGTACTTC. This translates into CASSQVDRGGEQYF.

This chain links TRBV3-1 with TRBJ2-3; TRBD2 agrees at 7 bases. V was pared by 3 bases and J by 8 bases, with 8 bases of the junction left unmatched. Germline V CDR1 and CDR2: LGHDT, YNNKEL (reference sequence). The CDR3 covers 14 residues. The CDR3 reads CASSHRLAVATQYF. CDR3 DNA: TGTGCCAGCAGCCATCGACTAGCCGTGGCTACGCAGTATTTT.

CDR3 amino acids: CASEKGIFQETQYF. The CDR3 DNA reads TGTGCCAGCGAGAAAGGGATTTTTCAAGAGACCCAGTACTTC. The chain joins TRBV6-1 to TRBJ2-5; no definite D call. This CDR3 contains 14 residues. The V end was cut by 8 bases, the J end by 2 bases, with 15 bases between. Germline CDR1 and CDR2: MNHNS and SASEGT.

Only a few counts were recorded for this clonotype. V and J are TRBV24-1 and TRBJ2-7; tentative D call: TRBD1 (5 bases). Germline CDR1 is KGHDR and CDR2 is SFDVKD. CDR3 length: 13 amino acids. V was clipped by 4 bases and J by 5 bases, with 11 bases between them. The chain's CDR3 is CATSDAGLDEQYF. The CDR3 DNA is TGTGCCACCAGTGACGCAGGGTTGGACGAGCAGTACTTC.

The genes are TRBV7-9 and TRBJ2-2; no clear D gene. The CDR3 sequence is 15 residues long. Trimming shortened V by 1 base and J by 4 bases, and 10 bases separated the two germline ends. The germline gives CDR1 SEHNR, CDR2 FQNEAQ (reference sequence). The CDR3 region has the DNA TGTGCCAGCAGCTTAGTATGGAAGAGCACCGGGGAGCTGTTTTTT. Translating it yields CASSLVWKSTGELFF.

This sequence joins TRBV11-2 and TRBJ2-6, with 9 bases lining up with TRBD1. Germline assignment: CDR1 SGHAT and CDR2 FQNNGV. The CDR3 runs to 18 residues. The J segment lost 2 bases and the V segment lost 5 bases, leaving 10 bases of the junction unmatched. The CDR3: CASSLSGTGLTGANVLTF. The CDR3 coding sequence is TGTGCCAGCAGCCTAAGTGGGACAGGGCTAACTGGGGCCAACGTCCTGACTTTC.

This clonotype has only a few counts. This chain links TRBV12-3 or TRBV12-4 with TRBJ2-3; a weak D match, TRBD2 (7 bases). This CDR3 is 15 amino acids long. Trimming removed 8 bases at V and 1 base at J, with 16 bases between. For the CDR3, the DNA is TGTGCCAGCGGGAGACGGGGGGCCGGCACAGATACGCAGTATTTT. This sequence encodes CASGRRGAGTDTQYF.

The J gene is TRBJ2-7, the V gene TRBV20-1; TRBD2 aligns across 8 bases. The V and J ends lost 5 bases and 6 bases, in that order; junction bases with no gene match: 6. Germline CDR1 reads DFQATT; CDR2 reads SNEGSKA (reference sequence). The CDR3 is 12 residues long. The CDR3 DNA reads TGCAGTGCTCAGCGGGAGTGGGCCGAGCAGTACTTC. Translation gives CSAQREWAEQYF.

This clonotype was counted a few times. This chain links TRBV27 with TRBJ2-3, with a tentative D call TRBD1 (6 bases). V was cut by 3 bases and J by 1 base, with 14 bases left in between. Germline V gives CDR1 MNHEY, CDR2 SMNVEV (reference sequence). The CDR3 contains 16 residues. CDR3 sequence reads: CASSFNRATGTDTQYF. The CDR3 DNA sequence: TGTGCCAGCAGTTTTAACAGGGCGACTGGCACAGATACGCAGTATTTT.

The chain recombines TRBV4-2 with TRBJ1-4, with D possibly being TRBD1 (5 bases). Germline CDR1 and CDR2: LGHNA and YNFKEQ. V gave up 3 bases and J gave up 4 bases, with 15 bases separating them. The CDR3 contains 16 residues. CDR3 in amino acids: CASSQKDGTGNEKLFF. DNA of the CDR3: TGTGCCAGCAGCCAGAAAGACGGGACGGGTAATGAAAAACTGTTTTTT.

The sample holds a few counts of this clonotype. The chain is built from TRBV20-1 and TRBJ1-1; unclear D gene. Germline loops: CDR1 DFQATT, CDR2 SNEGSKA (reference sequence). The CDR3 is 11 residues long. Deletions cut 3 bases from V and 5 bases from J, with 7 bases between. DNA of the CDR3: TGCAGTGCTAGCCGGAGAACTGAAGCTTTCTTT. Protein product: CSASRRTEAFF.

The CDR3 reads CASSQDGAGAYEQYF. Written as DNA, the CDR3 is TGTGCCAGCAGCCAAGATGGCGCAGGGGCCTACGAGCAGTACTTC. The chain recombines TRBV4-2 with TRBJ2-7; the D gene is possibly TRBD1 (6 bases). Germline lookup yields CDR1 LGHNA and CDR2 YNFKEQ. Trimming cost V 0 bases and J 2 bases, with 11 bases left between them. CDR3 size: 15 residues.

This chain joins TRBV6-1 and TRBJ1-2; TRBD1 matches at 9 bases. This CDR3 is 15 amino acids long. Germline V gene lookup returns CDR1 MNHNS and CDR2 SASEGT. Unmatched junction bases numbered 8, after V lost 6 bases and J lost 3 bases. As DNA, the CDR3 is TGTGCCAGCAGGGTACAGGGGGCTGGCGACTATGGCTACACCTTC. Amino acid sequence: CASRVQGAGDYGYTF.

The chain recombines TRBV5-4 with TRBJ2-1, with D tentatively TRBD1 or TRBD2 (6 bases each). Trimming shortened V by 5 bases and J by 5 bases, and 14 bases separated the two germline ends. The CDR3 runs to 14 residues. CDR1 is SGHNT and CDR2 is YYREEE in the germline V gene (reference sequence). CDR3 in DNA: TGTGCCAGCAGTCCAACCGGGGGCGACAATGAGCAGTTCTTC. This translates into CASSPTGGDNEQFF. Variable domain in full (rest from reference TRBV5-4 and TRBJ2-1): ETGVTQSPTHLIKTRGQQVTLRCSSQSGHNTVSWYQQALGQGPQFIFQYYREEENGRGNFPPRFSGLQFPNYSSELNVNALELDDSALYLCASSPTGGDNEQFFGPGTRLTVL.

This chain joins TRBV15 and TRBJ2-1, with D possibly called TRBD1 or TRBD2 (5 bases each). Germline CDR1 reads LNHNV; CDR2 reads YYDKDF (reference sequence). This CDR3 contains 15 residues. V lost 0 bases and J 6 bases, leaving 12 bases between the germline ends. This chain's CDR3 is CATSRDSLGGNEQFF. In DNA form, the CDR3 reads TGTGCCACCAGCAGAGATTCTCTTGGGGGCAATGAGCAGTTCTTC.

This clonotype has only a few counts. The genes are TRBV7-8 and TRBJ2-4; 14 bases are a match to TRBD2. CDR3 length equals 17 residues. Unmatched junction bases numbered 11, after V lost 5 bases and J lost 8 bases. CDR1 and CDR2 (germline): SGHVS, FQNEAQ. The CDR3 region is CASSPRLAGGPMYIQYF. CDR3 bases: TGTGCCAGCAGCCCTCGACTAGCGGGAGGGCCGATGTACATTCAGTACTTC.

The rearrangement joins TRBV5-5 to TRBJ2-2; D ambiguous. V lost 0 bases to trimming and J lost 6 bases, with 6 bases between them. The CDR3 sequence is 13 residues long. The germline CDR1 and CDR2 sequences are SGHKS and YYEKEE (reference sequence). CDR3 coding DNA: TGTGCCAGCAGCTTGGATCTGTCCGGGGAGCTGTTTTTT. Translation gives CASSLDLSGELFF.

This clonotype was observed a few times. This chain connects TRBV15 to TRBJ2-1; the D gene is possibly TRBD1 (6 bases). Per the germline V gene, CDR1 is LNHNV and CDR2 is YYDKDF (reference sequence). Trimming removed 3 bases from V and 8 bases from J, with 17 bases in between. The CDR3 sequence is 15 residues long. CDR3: CATSRLGAVGDEQFF. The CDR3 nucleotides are TGTGCCACCAGCAGGCTGGGGGCTGTAGGGGATGAGCAGTTCTTC. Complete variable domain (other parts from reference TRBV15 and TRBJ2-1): DAMVIQNPRYQVTQFGKPVTLSCSQTLNHNVMYWYQQKSSQAPKLLFHYYDKDFNNEADTPDNFQSRRPNTSFCFLDIRSPGLGDTAMYLCATSRLGAVGDEQFFGPGTRLTVL.